The T cell receptor (beta chain) under discussion was sequenced for a study of identical twins. Overall study results and limits: Partly confounded zero-insertion analyses could result from invariant MAIT and iNKT cells.

Points on this clonotype: The antigen is undetermined. The junction shows a germline mismatch at one end, possibly a read error.

Template switching (which added a universal primer site) was used, and cDNA carried unique molecular identifiers. One entry per CDR3 protein results from TCRdb running MiXCR on the 5' RACE reads. Among roughly 350,000 distinct CDR3 sequences listed, around 9% were seen once. The V gene's germline CDR1 is MDHEN and CDR2 SYDVKM. The CDR3 extends over 15 amino acids. Sequenced material: naive T cells sorted from blood. The rearrangement links TRBV28 to TRBJ2-3; 9 bases are a match to TRBD2. The TCR comes from a woman aged 45-65 years in good health. The CDR3 DNA follows: TGTGCTAGCGGGAGTTCTCACGCTAGCACAGATTCGCAGTATTTT. Protein sequence: CASGSSHASTDSQYF.